This T cell receptor beta chain was observed in a study of beta chain features in type 1 diabetes. This clone is medium-sized in the sample. Its cognate antigen is unknown. Trimming removed 4 bases from V and 4 bases from J; junction bases left unmatched: 8. There are 16 residues in the CDR3. Germline CDR1 MNHEY, CDR2 SVGAGI. Reverse transcribing all isolated RNA meant expressed TCRB transcripts were sequenced. Data came from immunoSEQ multiplex PCR; TCRdb stores just in-frame clones and leaves some out. This sample has 120,000 or so clones, with 15% to 20% found just once. Naive, central memory, regulatory and stem cell-like memory cells within the CD4+ compartment were sorted using CD45RO/CCR7/CD25/CD127/CD95/CD27. Regarding the study as a whole: Type 1 diabetes patients had TCRB CDR3s that were shorter (moderately but significantly so) in all four CD4+ subsets. Lower insertion and higher deletion counts appeared at VDJ junctions in type 1 diabetes patients.

The chain couples TRBV6-5 to TRBJ2-3; 10 nucleotides agree with TRBD2. Sample: central memory CD4+ T cells from blood. The sequence was obtained from a man younger than 30 with type 1 diabetes. CDR3 bases: TGTGCCAGCAGTTCCCCTAGCGGGAGATTTGCAGATACGCAGTATTTT. It codes for CASSSPSGRFADTQYF.